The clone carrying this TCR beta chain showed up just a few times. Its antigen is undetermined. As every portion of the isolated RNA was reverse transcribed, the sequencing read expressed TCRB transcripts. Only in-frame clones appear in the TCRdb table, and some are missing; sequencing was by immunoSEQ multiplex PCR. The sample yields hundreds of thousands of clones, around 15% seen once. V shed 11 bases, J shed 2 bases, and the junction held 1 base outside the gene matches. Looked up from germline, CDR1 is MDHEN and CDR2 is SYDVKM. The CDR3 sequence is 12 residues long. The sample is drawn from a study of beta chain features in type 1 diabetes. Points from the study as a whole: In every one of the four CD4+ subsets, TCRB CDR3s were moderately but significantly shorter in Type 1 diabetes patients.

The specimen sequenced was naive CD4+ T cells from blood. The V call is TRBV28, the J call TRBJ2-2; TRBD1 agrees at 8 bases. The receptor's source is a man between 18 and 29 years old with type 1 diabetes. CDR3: CAAGGNTGELFF. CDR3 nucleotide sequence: TGTGCCGCAGGGGGCAACACCGGGGAGCTGTTTTTT.